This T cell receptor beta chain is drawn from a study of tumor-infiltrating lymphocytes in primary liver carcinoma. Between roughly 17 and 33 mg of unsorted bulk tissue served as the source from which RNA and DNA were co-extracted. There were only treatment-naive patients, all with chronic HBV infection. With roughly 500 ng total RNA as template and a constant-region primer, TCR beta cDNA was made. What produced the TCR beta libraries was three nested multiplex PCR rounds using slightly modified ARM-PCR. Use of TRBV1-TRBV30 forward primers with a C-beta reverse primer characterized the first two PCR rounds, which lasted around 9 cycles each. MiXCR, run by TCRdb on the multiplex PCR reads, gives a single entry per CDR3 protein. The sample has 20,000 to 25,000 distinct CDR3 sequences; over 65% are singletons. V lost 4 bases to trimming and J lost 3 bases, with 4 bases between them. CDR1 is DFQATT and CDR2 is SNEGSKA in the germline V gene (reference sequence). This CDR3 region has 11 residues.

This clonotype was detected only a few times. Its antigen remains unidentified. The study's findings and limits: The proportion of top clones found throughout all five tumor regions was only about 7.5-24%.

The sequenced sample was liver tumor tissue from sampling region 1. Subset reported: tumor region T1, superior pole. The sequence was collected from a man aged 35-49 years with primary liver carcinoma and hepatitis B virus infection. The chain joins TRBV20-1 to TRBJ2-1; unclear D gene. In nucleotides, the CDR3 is TGCAGTGCTAAGCACTACAATGAGCAGTTCTTC. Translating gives CSAKHYNEQFF.